This TCR beta chain was identified in a study of shared clonotypes between healthy human individuals. This clone appeared once. CD45RO-negative cells were positively selected for CCR7, leaving out terminally differentiated effector memory CD45RA+ cells. Some clones are missing from TCRdb's copy, which holds only in-frame ones; the method was immunoSEQ multiplex PCR. The data hold about 800,000 clones, with roughly 96% observed a single time. Sequencing was performed on naive CD8+ T cells sorted from blood. The receptor was isolated from a young man in good health.

CDR3 residues: CASGAGISFEQYF. The DNA for the CDR3 is TGCGCCAGCGGAGCGGGGATCTCTTTTGAGCAGTACTTC. The rearrangement joins TRBV5-1 to TRBJ2-7; the match to TRBD2 covers 7 bases. Germline V gives CDR1 SGHRS, CDR2 YFSETQ. CDR3 length equals 13 residues. V gave up 7 bases and J gave up 7 bases; unmatched junction bases: 11. Variable domain in full (rest from reference TRBV5-1 and TRBJ2-7): KAGVTQTPRYLIKTRGQQVTLSCSPISGHRSVSWYQQTPGQGLQFLFEYFSETQRNKGNFPGRFSGRQFSNSRSEMNVSTLELGDSALYLCASGAGISFEQYFGPGTRLTVT.